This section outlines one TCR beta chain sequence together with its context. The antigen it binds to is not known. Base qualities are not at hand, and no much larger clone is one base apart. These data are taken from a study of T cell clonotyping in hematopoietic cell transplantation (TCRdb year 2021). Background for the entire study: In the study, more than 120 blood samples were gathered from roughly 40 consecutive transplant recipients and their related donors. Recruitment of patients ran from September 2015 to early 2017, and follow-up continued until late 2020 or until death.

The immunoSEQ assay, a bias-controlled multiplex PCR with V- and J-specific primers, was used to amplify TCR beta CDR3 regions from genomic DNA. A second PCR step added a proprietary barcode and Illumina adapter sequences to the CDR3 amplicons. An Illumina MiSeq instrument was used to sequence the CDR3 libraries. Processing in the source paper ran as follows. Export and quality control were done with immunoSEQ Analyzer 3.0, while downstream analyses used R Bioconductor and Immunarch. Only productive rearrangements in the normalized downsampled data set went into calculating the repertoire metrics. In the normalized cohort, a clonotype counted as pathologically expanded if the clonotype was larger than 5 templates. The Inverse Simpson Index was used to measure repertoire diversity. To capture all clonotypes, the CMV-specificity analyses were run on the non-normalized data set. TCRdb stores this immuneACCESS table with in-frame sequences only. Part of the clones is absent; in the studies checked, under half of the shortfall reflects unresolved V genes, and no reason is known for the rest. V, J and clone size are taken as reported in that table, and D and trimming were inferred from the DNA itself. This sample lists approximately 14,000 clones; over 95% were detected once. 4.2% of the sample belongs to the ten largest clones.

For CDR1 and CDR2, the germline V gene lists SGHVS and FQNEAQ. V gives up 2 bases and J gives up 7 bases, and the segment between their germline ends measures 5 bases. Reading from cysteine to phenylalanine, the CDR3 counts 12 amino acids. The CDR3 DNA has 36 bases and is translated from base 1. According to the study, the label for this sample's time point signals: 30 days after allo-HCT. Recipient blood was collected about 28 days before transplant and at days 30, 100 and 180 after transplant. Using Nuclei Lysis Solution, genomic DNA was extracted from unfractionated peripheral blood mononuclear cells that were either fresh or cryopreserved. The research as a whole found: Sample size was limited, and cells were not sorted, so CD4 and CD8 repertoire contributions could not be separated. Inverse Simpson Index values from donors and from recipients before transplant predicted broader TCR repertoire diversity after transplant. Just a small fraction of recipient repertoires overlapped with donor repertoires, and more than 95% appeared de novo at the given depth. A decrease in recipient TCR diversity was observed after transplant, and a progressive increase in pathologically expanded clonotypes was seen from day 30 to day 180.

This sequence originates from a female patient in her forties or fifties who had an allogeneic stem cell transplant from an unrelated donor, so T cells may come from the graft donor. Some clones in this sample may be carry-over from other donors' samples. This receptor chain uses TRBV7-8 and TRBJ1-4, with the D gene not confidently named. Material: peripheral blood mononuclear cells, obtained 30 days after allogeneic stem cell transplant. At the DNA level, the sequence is TGTGCCAGCAGCTTAAATCGTGAAAAACTGTTTTTT. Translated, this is CASSLNREKLFF.